These 9 T cell receptor beta chains were sequenced from one sample in a study of T cells in Graves' hyperthyroidism and ophthalmopathy (dated by TCRdb to about 2019). Libraries were constructed by multiplex PCR. The sample was run on an Illumina HiSeq 2000. The TCR beta CDR3 regions were amplified from the RNA transcripts. The TCR CDR3 was subjected to a first round of RT-PCR using the HTBI primer set and the Qiagen OneStep RT-PCR kit. TCRdb passed the public sequencing reads through fastp at Q25 and MiXCR, retaining productive beta sequences. Under each unique CDR3 protein, matching rows form one entry showing the most common genes and DNA. Recorded for this sample are nearly 600,000 distinct CDR3 sequences; approximately 14% of them occurred a single time. The ten largest clonotypes hold roughly 6.9% of the sample. Sequences were obtained from blood. These receptors were obtained from a woman aged 18-30 years with Graves' ophthalmopathy.

The chain uses TRBV20-1 and TRBJ1-2, with TRBD1 as a possible D gene (6 bases). The germline CDR1 and CDR2 sequences are DFQATT and SNEGSKA (reference sequence). The CDR3 extends over 20 amino acids. V shed 3 bases and J shed 1 base, with 30 bases lying between them. CDR3 in DNA: TGCAGTGCTAGTGGACGGGGGGGGAGGACAGAAACCAATCATAACTATGGCTACACCTTC. Residues: CSASGRGGRTETNHNYGYTF.

This clonotype has a count of ten or more. J is TRBJ2-3 and V is TRBV10-3, with 13 nucleotides matching TRBD2. Losses at the gene ends were 3 bases for V and 3 bases for J; bases not matched to a gene: 6. Germline CDR1 is ENHRY and CDR2 is SYGVKD. CDR3 length equals 17 residues. CDR3 sequence (DNA): TGTGCCATCAGTGATGTCGGGACTAGCGGGGCTACAGATACGCAGTATTTT. Its protein is CAISDVGTSGATDTQYF.

The chain carries TRBV7-9 and TRBJ2-1, with 14 bases aligning to TRBD2. Germline CDR1 and CDR2: SEHNR and FQNEAQ (reference sequence). V lost 5 bases and J lost 4; bases outside the gene matches: 7. The CDR3 contains 17 residues. The CDR3 here is CASSRPGTSGRYNEQFF. DNA of the CDR3: TGTGCCAGCAGCCGACCCGGGACTAGCGGGAGATACAATGAGCAGTTCTTC.

The sample holds many counts of this clonotype. This sequence joins TRBV27 and TRBJ2-7, with TRBD1 matching 11 bases. This CDR3 spans 15 amino acids. Unmatched junction bases numbered 4, after V lost 3 bases and J lost 3 bases. CDR1 is MNHEY and CDR2 is SMNVEV in the germline V gene (reference sequence). The CDR3 loop reads CASSFTGQGVYEQYF. The CDR3 nucleotides read TGTGCCAGCAGTTTTACGGGACAGGGGGTCTACGAGCAGTACTTC.

This clonotype was detected ten times or more. The rearrangement joins TRBV7-2 to TRBJ2-3, with a possible D match to TRBD2 (6 bases). The CDR3 runs to 16 residues. The V and J ends lost 0 bases and 5 bases respectively, with 15 bases between them. CDR1 and CDR2 (germline): SGHTA, FQGNSA. The CDR3 loop reads CASSLAGGNSGDTQYF. CDR3 nucleotide sequence: TGTGCCAGCAGCTTAGCGGGGGGTAATTCAGGAGATACGCAGTATTTT.

This clonotype was counted ten times or more. The J gene is TRBJ2-1, the V gene TRBV6-6; D remains ambiguous. CDR1 is MNHNY, CDR2 SVGAGI, per germline (reference sequence). The V end was cut by 0 bases, the J end by 0 bases, with 12 bases between. This CDR3 contains 17 residues. DNA of the CDR3: TGTGCCAGCAGTTACTCGAACATCCCAAGCTCCTACAATGAGCAGTTCTTC. Protein sequence: CASSYSNIPSSYNEQFF.

The table lists this clonotype with many counts. The V and J genes are TRBV12-3 or TRBV12-4 and TRBJ1-2, with 8 bases identical to TRBD1. The CDR3 length is 13 residues. The ends lost 5 bases at V and 7 bases at J; junction bases unmatched: 6. This chain's CDR3 is CASSTRGQGGYTF. Written as DNA, the CDR3 is TGTGCCAGCAGTACCAGGGGGCAGGGTGGCTACACCTTC.

The V gene is TRBV15, the J gene TRBJ2-5; no reliable D call. This CDR3 region has 13 residues. Germline V gives CDR1 LNHNV, CDR2 YYDKDF (reference sequence). V lost 0 bases, J lost 1 base, and 3 bases lay in between. CDR3 DNA: TGTGCCACCAGCAGAGATCCCCAAGAGACCCAGTACTTC. Encoded protein: CATSRDPQETQYF.

This clonotype appeared many times. The chain combines TRBV12-3 or TRBV12-4 with TRBJ2-1, with D perhaps given as TRBD1 or TRBD2 (5 bases each). The CDR3 has 15 amino acids. The V and J ends lost 6 bases and 3 bases respectively, with 15 bases between them. The CDR3 protein is CASSPIGTGYNEQFF. In DNA form, the CDR3 reads TGTGCCAGCAGCCCAATCGGGACGGGCTACAATGAGCAGTTCTTC.